This TCR beta chain was retrieved from a study of blood T cell repertoires in COVID-19. Looking at the study overall: Donors in the United States, Italy and Spain gave samples during acute or convalescent COVID-19.

Original methodology: Nucleated cell number was recorded as an estimate derived from reference gene primer amplification. The protocol was immunoSEQ multiplex PCR, while the TCRdb copy is restricted to in-frame clones and leaves out a portion. V, J and clone size reflect that table, while D and trimming were determined from the DNA. The profile shows about 120,000 clones, roughly 90% of them singletons. The TCR was taken from a man in his 70s who had recovered from COVID-19. The sequenced sample consisted of peripheral blood.

The CDR3 region has the DNA TGCAGCGTGACAACCGGGACAGTCCCCTCCAACGTCCTGACTTTC. It encodes CSVTTGTVPSNVLTF. The chain carries TRBV29-1 and TRBJ2-6; 7 nucleotides line up with TRBD1. CDR3 length: 15 residues. Germline CDR1 is SQVTM and CDR2 is ANQGSEA. Trimming took 6 bases from V and 8 from J; bases not matched to a gene: 13.